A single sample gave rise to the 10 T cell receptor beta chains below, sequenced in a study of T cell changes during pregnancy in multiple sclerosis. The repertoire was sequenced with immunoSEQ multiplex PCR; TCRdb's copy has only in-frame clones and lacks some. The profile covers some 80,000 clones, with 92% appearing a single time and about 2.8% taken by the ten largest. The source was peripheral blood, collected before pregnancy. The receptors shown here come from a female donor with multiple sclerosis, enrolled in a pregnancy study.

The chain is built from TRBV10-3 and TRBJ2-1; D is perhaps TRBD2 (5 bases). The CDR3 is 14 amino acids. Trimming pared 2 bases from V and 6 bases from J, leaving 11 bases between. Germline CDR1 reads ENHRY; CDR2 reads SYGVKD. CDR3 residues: CAISETHGVNEQFF. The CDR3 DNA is TGTGCCATCAGTGAGACGCACGGGGTCAATGAGCAGTTCTTC.

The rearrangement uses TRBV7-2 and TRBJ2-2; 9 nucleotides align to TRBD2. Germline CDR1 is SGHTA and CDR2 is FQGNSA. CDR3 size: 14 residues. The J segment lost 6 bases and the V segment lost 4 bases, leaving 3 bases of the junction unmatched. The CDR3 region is CASSSGLAAGELFF. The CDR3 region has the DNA TGTGCCAGCAGCTCGGGACTAGCAGCCGGGGAGCTGTTTTTT.

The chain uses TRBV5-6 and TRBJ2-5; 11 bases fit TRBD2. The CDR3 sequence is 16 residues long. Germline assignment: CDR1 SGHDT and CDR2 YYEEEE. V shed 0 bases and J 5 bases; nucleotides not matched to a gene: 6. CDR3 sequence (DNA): TGTGCCAGCAGCTTGGGGGTAGCGGGAGGGTATGAGACCCAGTACTTC. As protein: CASSLGVAGGYETQYF.

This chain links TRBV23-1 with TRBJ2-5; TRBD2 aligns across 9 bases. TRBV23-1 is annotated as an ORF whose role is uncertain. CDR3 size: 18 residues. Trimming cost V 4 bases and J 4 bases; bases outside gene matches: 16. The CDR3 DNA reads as TGCGCCAGCAGTCCCATTCTTGCTAGCGGGACGAAGGGAGAGACCCAGTACTTC. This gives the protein CASSPILASGTKGETQYF.

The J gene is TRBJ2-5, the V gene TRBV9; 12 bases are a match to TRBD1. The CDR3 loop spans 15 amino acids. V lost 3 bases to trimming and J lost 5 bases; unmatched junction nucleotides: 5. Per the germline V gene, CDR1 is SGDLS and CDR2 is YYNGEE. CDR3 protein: CASSGRDRGRETQYF. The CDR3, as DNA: TGTGCCAGCAGCGGCCGGGACAGGGGGCGGGAGACCCAGTACTTC.

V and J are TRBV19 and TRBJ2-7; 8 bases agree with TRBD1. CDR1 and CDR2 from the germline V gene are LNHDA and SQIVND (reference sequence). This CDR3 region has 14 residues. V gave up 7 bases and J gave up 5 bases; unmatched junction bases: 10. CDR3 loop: CASTLDRASHEQYF. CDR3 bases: TGTGCCAGTACCTTGGACAGGGCGTCCCACGAGCAGTACTTC.

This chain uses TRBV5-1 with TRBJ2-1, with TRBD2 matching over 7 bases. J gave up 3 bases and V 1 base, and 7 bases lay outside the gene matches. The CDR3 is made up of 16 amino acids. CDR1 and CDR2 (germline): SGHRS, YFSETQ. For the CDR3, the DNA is TGCGCCAGCAGCTTGAAAGCGGGACTGTTCTACAATGAGCAGTTCTTC. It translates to CASSLKAGLFYNEQFF.

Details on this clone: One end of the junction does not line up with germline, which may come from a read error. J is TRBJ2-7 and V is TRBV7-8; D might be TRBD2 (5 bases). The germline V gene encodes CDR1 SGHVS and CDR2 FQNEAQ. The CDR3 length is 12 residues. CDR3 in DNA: TGTGCCAGCAGCCCCAATCTAGCTCGGCGGGACTTC. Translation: CASSPNLARRDF.

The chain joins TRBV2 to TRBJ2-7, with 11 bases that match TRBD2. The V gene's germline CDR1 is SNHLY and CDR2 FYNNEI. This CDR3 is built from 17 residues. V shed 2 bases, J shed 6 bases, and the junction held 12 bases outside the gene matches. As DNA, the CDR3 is TGTGCCAGCAGTGAAACGTACTTAGCGGGAGGGGCGTCCGAGCAGTACTTC. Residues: CASSETYLAGGASEQYF.

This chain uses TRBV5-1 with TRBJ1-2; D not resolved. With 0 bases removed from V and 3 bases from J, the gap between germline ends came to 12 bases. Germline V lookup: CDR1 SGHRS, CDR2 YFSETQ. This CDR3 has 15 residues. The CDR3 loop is CASSLGEGLDYGYTF. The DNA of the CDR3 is TGCGCCAGCAGCTTGGGGGAGGGTTTGGACTATGGCTACACCTTC.